The T cell receptor beta chain described here comes from a study of cytomegalovirus exposure and HLA in healthy donors. Broader study findings: In a later analysis, V- and J-gene trimming of beta chains associated with a DCLRE1C missense variant, replicated independently. Most TCR sequences were seen very rarely across donors, but some public TCRs occurred in many. As a later analysis revealed, the rate of TCR association differed by HLA locus, with DRB1 most and HLA-C fewest.

PCR employed 60 Vbeta and 13 Jbeta primers. The assay was immunoSEQ multiplex PCR, and TCRdb's table has in-frame clones only and misses some. The repertoire holds about 210,000 clones, 60% to 80% seen once, with approximately 2% in the top ten. The CDR3 loop spans 13 amino acids. Germline V CDR1 and CDR2: MNHNY, SVGAGI (reference sequence). V was cut by 4 bases and J by 5 bases, with 11 bases left in between. About this clone itself: Its antigen is as yet unknown.

The TCR sequence derives from a male donor in good health and CMV-seronegative. Sequenced: PBMCs. This sequence joins TRBV6-6 and TRBJ2-5; D remains ambiguous. CDR3: CASSFRHSETQYF. CDR3 DNA sequence: TGTGCCAGCAGTTTCCGACATTCGGAGACCCAGTACTTC.